These T cell receptor beta chains were read from a single sample in a study of blood T cell repertoires in COVID-19. TCRdb's table, derived via immunoSEQ multiplex PCR, lists solely in-frame clones and lacks some. The sample records 250,000 to 400,000 clones, approximately 87% being singletons. Sequencing was done on a sample of peripheral blood. These receptors all stem from a woman in her twenties or thirties with COVID-19, enrolled during active disease. CDR3s include the opening cysteine and the closing phenylalanine or tryptophan.

V: TRBV28; CDR3: CASSFGGDQPQHF
V: TRBV6-4; CDR3: CASSRTPRDTDTQYF
V: TRBV15; CDR3: CATSRDRVPGEQFF
V: TRBV30; CDR3: CAWTLGSQETQYF
V: TRBV9; CDR3: CASSETGSSPLHF
V: TRBV12-3/TRBV12-4; CDR3: CASSRLAGYEQYF
V: TRBV5-1; CDR3: CASSFNSGATGELFF
V: TRBV6-6; CDR3: CASSKDRSTDTQYF
V: TRBV6-5; CDR3: CASRQTSGISYEQYF
V: TRBV6-5; CDR3: CASRETGFNQPQHF
V: TRBV30; CDR3: CAWGNGLKNTEAFF
V: TRBV15; CDR3: CATSSSRTGELFF
V: TRBV20-1; CDR3: CSASSWTAYSNQPQHF
V: TRBV5-1; CDR3: CASSLETGSVGGNTIYF
V: TRBV5-6; CDR3: CASSWGQNYEQYF
V: TRBV7-2; CDR3: CASSLHSMNTEAFF
V: TRBV7-8; CDR3: CASSIRDRESNQPQHF
V: TRBV7-8; CDR3: CASSNQDTIYF
V: TRBV6-5; CDR3: CASSSGQSNQPQHF
V: TRBV6-1; CDR3: CASSDPGTPPCEQYF
V: TRBV3-1/TRBV3-2; CDR3: CASSQVRDTEAFF
V: TRBV9; CDR3: CASSPHELAGVPDTQYF
V: TRBV4-1; CDR3: CASSQVDIRSYSNQPQHF
V: TRBV28; CDR3: CASSPPGQGNGNTIYF
V: TRBV5-1; CDR3: CASSLVQGAEQYF
V: TRBV25-1; CDR3: CASSAGGDPNYGYTF
V: TRBV15; CDR3: CATSRDGRASGRETQYF
V: TRBV6-2/TRBV6-3; CDR3: CASSDGLAYNEQFF
V: TRBV30; CDR3: CAFPTGGAKYGYTF
V: TRBV3-1/TRBV3-2; CDR3: CASKWGPDNSPLHF
V: TRBV5-1; CDR3: CASSLELGVYEQYF
V: TRBV11-2; CDR3: CASSGDRWGYTF
V: TRBV29-1; CDR3: CSVEDPREAFF